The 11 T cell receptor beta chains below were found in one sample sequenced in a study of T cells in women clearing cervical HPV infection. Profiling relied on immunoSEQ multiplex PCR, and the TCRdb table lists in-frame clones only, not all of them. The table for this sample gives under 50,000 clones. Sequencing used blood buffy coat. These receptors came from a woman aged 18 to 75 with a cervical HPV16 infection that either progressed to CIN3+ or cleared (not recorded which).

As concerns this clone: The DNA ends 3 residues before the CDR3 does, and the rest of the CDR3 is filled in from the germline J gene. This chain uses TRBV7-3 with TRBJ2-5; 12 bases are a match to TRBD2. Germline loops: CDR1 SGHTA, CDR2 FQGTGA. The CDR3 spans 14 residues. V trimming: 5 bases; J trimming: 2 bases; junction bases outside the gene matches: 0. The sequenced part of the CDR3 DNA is TGTGCCAGCAGCCTAGCGGGGGGGCAAGAGACC. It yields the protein CASSLAGGQET. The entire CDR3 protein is CASSLAGGQETQYF.

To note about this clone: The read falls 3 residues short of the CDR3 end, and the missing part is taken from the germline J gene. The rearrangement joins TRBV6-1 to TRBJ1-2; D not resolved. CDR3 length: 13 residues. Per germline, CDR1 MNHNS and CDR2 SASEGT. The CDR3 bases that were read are TGTGCCAGCAGTGAAGCCCCGCCGCGCGAC. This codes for CASSEAPPRD. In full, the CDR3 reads CASSEAPPRDYTF.

CDR3 amino acids: CASSLSGQPYYGYTF. CDR3 bases read: TGCGCCAGCAGTTTATCCGGACAGCCTTACTATGGC. The J gene is TRBJ1-2, the V gene TRBV5-1; D might be TRBD1 (6 bases). The observed sequence ends 3 residues before the CDR3 terminus, with the missing tail filled in from the germline J gene. The germline V and J ends were trimmed by 5 bases and 3 bases, with 17 bases remaining between them. The germline CDR1 and CDR2 sequences are SGHRS and YFSETQ. The CDR3 length is 15 residues.

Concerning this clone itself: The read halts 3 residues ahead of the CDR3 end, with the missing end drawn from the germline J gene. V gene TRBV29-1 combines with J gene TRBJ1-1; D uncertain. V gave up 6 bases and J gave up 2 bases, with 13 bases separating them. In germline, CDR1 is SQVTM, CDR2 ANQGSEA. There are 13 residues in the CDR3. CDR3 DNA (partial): TGCAGCGTCGCGGCAGCCAGTAACACTGAA. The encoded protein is CSVAAASNTE. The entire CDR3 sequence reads CSVAAASNTEAFF.

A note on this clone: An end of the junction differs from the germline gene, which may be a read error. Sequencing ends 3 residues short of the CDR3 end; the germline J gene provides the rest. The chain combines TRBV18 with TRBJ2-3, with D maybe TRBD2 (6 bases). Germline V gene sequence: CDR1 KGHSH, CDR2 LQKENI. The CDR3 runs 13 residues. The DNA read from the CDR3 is TGTGCCAGCTCGCCCGGGAGCACAGGTACG. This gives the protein CASSPGSTGT. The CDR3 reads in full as CASSPGSTGTQYF.

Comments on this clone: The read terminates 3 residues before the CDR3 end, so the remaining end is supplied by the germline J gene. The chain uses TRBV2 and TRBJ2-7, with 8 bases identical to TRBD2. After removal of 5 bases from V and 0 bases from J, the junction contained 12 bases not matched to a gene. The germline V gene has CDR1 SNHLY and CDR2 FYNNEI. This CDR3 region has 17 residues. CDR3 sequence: CASSSGLASVSSYEQYF. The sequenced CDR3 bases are TGTGCCAGCAGTTCCGGACTAGCTAGTGTAAGCTCCTACGAG.

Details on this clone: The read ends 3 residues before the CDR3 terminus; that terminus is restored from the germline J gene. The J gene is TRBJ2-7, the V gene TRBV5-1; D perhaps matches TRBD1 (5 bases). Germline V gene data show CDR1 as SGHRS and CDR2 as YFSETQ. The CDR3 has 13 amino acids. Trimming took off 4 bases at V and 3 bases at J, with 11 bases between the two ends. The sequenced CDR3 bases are TGCGCCAGCAGCCTAACAGGTTTCTACGAG. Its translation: CASSLTGFYE. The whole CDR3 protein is CASSLTGFYEQYF.

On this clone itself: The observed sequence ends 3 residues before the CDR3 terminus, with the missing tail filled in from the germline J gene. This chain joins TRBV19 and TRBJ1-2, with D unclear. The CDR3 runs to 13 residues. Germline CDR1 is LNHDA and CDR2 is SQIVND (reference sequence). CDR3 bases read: TGTGCCAGTAGTATTCAGCGTAACTACGAC. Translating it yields CASSIQRNYD. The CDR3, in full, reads CASSIQRNYDYTF. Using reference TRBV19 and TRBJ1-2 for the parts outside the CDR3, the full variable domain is DGGITQSPKYLFRKEGQNVTLSCEQNLNHDAMYWYRQDPGQGLRLIYYSQIVNDFQKGDIAEGYSVSREKKESFPLTVTSAQKNPTAFYLCASSIQRNYDYTFGSGTRLTVV.

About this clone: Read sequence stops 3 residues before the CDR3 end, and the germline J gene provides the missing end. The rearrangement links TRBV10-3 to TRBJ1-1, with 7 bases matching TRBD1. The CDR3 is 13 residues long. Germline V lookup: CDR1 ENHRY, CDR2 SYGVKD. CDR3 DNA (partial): TGTGCCAGTAAGTGGGGACAGTCCTCCGAA. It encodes CASKWGQSSE. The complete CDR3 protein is CASKWGQSSEAFF.

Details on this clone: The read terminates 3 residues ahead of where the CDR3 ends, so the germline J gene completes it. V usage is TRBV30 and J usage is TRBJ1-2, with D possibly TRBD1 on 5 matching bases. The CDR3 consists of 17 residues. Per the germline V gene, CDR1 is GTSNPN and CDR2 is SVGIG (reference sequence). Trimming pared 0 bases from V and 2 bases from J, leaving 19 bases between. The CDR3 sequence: CAWSVLSRGPMNYGYTF. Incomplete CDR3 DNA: TGTGCCTGGAGTGTACTATCGAGGGGTCCCATGAACTATGGC.

The CDR3 loop is CASRLGQSRGGANVLTF. CDR3 bases read: TGTGCCAGCAGACTGGGACAGAGTCGGGGAGGGGCCAACGTC. The rearrangement uses TRBV2 and TRBJ2-6; 7 positions match TRBD1. The CDR3 end is not reached by the read, which stops 3 residues before it; the germline J gene fills it in. The germline V gene encodes CDR1 SNHLY and CDR2 FYNNEI. CDR3 size: 17 residues. J lost 4 bases, V lost 6 bases, and 12 bases had no gene match.